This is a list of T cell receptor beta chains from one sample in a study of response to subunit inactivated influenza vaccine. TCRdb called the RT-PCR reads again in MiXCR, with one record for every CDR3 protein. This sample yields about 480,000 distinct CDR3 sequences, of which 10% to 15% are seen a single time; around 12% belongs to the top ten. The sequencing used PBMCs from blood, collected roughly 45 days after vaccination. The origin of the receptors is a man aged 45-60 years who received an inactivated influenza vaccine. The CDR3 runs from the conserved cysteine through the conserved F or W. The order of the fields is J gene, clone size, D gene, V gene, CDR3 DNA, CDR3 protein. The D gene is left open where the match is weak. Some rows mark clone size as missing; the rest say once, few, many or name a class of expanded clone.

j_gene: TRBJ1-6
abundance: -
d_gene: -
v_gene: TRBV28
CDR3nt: TGTGCCAGCAGCTCTGGACGGGAGGGTAATTCACCCCTCCACTTT
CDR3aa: CASSSGREGNSPLHF

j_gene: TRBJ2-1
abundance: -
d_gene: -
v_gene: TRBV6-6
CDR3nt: TGTGCCAGCACCAACTTGAAAGCTGAGCAGTTCTTC
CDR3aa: CASTNLKAEQFF

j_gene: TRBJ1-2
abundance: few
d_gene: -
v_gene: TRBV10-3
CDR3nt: TGTGCCATCAGTGAGTCGAAGTATGGCTACACCTTC
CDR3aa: CAISESKYGYTF

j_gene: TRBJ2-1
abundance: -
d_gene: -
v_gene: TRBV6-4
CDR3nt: TGTGCCAGCAGTGTAGACCGATACAATGAGCAGTTCTTC
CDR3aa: CASSVDRYNEQFF

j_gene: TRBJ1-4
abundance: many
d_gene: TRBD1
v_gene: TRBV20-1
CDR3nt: TGCAGTGCTAGAGGCCCCAGGGGGATGAGACTGTTTTTT
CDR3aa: CSARGPRGMRLFF

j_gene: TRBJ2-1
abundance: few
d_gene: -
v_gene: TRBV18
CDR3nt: TGTGCCAGCTCACCACCGTCATTCAATGAGCAGTTCTTC
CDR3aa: CASSPPSFNEQFF

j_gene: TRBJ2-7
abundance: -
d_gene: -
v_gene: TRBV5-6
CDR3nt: TGTGCCGGCAGCTACTTCGCGGCTAGGGAGCAGTACTTC
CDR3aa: CAGSYFAAREQYF

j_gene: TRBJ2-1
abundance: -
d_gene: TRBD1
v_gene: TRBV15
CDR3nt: TGTGCCACCAGCACCCAGGGGGCTGCTGAGCAGTTCTTC
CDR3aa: CATSTQGAAEQFF

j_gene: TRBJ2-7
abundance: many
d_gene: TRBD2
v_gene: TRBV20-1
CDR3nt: TGCAGTGCTAGAGATGGGGCCGGTCAGCGGGAACCCTACGAGCAGTACTTC
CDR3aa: CSARDGAGQREPYEQYF

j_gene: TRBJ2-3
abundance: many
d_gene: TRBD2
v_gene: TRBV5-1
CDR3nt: TGCGCCAGCAGCTCAACTAGCGGCACAGATACGCAGTATTTT
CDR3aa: CASSSTSGTDTQYF

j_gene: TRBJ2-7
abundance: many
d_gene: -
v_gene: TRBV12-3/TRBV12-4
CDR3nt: TGTGCCAGCAGTTTAGGCATGGGTGGCTCGCAGCAGTACTTC
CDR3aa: CASSLGMGGSQQYF

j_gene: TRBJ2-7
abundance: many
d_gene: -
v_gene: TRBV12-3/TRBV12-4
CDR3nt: TGTGCCAGCAGTTTTCTCAACGAGCAGTACTTC
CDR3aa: CASSFLNEQYF

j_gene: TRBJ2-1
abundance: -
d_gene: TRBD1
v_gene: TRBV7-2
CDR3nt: TGTGCCAGCAGCCATAGGACAGGGGCTTACAATGAGCAGTTCTTC
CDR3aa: CASSHRTGAYNEQFF

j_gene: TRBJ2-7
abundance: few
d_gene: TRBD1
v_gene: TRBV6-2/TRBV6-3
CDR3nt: TGTGCCACCAACGACCCGGGACAGGGGTCTTACGAGCAGTACTTC
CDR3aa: CATNDPGQGSYEQYF

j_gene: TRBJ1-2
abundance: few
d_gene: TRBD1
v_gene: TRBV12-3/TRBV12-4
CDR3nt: TGTGCCAGCAGTTACTCGGACAGGGTGGCGTCGGGAGGCTACACCTTC
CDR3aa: CASSYSDRVASGGYTF

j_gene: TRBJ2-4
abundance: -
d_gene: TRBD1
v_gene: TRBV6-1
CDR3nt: TGTGCCAGCAGTACCACCAGGGGGACGAACATTCAGTACTTC
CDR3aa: CASSTTRGTNIQYF

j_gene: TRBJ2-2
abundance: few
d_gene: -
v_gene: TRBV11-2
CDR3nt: TGTGCCAGCACCGAGCGGACCTACACCGGGGAGCTGTTTTTT
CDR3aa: CASTERTYTGELFF

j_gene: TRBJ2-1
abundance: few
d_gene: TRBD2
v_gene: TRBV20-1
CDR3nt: TGCAGTGCCCCCCGATTCGGGACTAGCGGTAAGAATGAGCAGTTCTTC
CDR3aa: CSAPRFGTSGKNEQFF

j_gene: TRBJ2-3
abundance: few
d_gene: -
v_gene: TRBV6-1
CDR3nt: TGTGCCAGCGTAGGAGAAGCTAGCACAGATACGCAGTATTTT
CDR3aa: CASVGEASTDTQYF

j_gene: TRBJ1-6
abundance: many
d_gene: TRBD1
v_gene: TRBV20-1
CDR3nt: TGCAGTGCTAGAGATGCAGGACAGGACAATTCACCCCTCCACTTT
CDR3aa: CSARDAGQDNSPLHF

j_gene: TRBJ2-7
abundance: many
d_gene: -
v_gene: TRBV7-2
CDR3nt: TGTGCCAGCAGCTTAGTCGACAGCGGTACCTACGAGCAGTACTTC
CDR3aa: CASSLVDSGTYEQYF

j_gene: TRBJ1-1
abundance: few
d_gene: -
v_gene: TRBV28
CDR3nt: TGTGCCAGCAGTGAGGCCAGTATGTTGGTAAACACTGAAGCTTTCTTT
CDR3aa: CASSEASMLVNTEAFF

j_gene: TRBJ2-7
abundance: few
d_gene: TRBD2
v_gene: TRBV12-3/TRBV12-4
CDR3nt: TGTGCCAGCAGTTTGGCTCCCGGCAGGGAGGGCGAGCAGTACTTC
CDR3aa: CASSLAPGREGEQYF

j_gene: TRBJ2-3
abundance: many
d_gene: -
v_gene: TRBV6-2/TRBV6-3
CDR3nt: TGTGCCAGCAGTCCTGCCTATACGCAGTATTTT
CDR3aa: CASSPAYTQYF

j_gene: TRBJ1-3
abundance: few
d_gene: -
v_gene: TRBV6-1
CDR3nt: TGTGCCAGCAGTGCCGGGGCCCCTTCTGGAAACACCATATATTTT
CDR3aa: CASSAGAPSGNTIYF

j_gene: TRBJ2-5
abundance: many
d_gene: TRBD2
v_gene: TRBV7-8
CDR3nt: TGTGCCAGCAGCTTTCGACTAGCGGGACAAGAGACCCAGTACTTC
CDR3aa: CASSFRLAGQETQYF

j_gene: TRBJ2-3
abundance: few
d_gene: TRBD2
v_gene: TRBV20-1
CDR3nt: TGCAGTGCTTCTTCCTTAGCGGGGAGCCCTGGCAATACGCAGTATTTT
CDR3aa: CSASSLAGSPGNTQYF

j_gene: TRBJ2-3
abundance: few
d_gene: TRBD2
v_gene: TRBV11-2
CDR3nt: TGTGCCAGCAGCTTAGTTTCCAGCGGGAGGGCCGGCACAGATACGCAGTATTTT
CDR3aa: CASSLVSSGRAGTDTQYF

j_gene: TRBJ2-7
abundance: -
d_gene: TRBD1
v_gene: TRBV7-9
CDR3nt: TGTGCCAGCAGCTTAGTGGGACAGGTTCAGTACTTC
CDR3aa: CASSLVGQVQYF

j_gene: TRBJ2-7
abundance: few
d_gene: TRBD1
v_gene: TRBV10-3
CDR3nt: TGTGCCATCAGTGCCGGGACAGGGATCACCTACGAGCAGTACTTC
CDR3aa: CAISAGTGITYEQYF

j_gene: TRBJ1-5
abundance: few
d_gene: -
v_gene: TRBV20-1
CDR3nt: TGCAGTGCAACAAGACGGTATCAGCCCCAGCATTTT
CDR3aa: CSATRRYQPQHF

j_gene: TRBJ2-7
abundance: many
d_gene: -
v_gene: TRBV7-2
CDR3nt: TGTGCCAGCTCAAAAAACGGGGGTTACGAGCAGTACTTC
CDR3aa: CASSKNGGYEQYF

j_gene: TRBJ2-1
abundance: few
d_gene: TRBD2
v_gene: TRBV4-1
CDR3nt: TGCGCCAGCAGCCACACTAGCGAGCGCTCCTACAATGAGCAGTTCTTC
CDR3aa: CASSHTSERSYNEQFF

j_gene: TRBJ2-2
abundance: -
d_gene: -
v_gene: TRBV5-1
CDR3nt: TGCGCCAGCAGCTTCCCCAGGACCAACACCGGGGAGCTGTTTTTT
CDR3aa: CASSFPRTNTGELFF

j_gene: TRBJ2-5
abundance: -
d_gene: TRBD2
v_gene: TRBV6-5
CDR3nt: TGTGCCAGCAGTTACGCGGCGGGAGGTCGACAAGAGACCCAGTACTTC
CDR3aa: CASSYAAGGRQETQYF

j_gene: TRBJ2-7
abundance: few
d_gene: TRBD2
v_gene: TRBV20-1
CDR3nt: TGCAGTGCTAGAGAATTTTGGGCGGGAGAGTACTTC
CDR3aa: CSAREFWAGEYF

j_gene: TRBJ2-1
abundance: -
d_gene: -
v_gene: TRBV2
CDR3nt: TGTGCCAGCAGGAAGGCCGACAGAACCCCCAATGAGCAGTTCTTC
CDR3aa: CASRKADRTPNEQFF

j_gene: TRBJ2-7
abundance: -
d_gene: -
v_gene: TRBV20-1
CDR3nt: TGCTGTGCTAGAGATCGGTCGTCCGATGCCTCCTACGAGCAGTACTTC
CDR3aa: CCARDRSSDASYEQYF

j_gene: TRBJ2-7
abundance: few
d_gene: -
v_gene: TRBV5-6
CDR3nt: TGTGCCAGCAGCTTACCGGACAAAACCTACGAGCAGTACTTC
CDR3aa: CASSLPDKTYEQYF

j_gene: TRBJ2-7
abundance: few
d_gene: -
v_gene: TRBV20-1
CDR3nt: TGCAGTGCTAGACAGGGTATAGGGTCCTACGAGCAGTACTTC
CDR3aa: CSARQGIGSYEQYF

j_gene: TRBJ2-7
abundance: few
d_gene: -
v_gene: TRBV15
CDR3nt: TGTGCCACCAGCAGCCGGGGGTACTACGAGCAGTACTTC
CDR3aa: CATSSRGYYEQYF

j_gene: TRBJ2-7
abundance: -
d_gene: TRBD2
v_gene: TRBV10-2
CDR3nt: TGCGCCAGCAGTGCAGCGGGAGCCTTGGGTTACGAGCAGTACTTC
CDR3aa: CASSAAGALGYEQYF

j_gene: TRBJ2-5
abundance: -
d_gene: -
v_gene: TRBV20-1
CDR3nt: TGCAGTGCTAGAGGTCCCAGGGAAGAGACCCAGTACTTC
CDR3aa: CSARGPREETQYF

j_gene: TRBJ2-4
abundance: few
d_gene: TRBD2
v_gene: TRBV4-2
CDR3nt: TGTGCCAGCAGCCGAGAGTTAGCGGGAGGGCCGGGAAACATTCAGTACTTC
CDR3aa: CASSRELAGGPGNIQYF

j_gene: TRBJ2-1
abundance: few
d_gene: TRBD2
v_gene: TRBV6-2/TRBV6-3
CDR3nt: TGTGCCAGCAGTTACTCCGGACTAGCGAGTAATGAGCAGTTCTTC
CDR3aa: CASSYSGLASNEQFF

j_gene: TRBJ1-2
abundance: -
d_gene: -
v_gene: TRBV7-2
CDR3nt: TGTGCCAGCAGCTTATGGCCGGGGGGCTACACCTTC
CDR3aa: CASSLWPGGYTF

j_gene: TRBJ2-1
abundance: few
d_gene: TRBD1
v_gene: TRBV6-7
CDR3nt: TGTGCCAGCAGTCGGGACAGGGGATTTGGGTCGAATGAGCAGTTCTTC
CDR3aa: CASSRDRGFGSNEQFF

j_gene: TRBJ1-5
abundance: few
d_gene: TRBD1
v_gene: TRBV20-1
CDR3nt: TGCAGTGCTAGCATCAACGGGGGACAGGGTTACAATCAGCCCCAGCATTTT
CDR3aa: CSASINGGQGYNQPQHF

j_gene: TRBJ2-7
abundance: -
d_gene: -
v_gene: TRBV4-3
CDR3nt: TGCGCCAGCAGCCCTCGGGGAGCTAGCCCCAGCGAGCAGTACTTC
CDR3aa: CASSPRGASPSEQYF

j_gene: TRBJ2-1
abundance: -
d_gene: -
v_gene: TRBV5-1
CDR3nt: TGCGCCAGCAGCTCCACTACAGGGCCGGGGGAGCAGTTCTTC
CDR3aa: CASSSTTGPGEQFF